Presented here are 30 T cell receptor beta chains from one specimen sequenced in a study of Ad26.COV2.S vaccination and SARS-CoV-2 variants. TCRdb's copy holds only in-frame clones and misses some; the assay was immunoSEQ multiplex PCR. The sample yields about 440,000 clones, about 90% seen once. Treatment in this sample: 15 to 20 received Ad26.COV2.S at low or high dose, single or two shots; about 5 received placebo; per-sample allocation not given. Collection of samples fell on day 63 after the first vaccine or placebo injection. Material: peripheral blood, obtained in a trial of Ad26.COV2.S vaccine versus placebo. These receptors originate from a person aged 18-60 years who received the Ad26.COV2.S COVID-19 vaccine or a placebo.

This chain uses TRBV7-9 with TRBJ1-1, with a possible D match to TRBD1 (6 bases). V was clipped by 5 bases and J by 3 bases, with 19 bases between them. The CDR3 is made up of 16 amino acids. Germline V gene data show CDR1 as SEHNR and CDR2 as FQNEAQ (reference sequence). CDR3 sequence (DNA): TGTGCCAGCAGCCCGAGGCTAGGAGGGGGTGACACTGAAGCTTTCTTT. Translated: CASSPRLGGGDTEAFF.

The genes are TRBV6-1 and TRBJ2-5; no clear D. Germline lookup yields CDR1 MNHNS and CDR2 SASEGT. Trimming shortened V by 1 base and J by 5 bases, and 14 bases separated the two germline ends. CDR3 size: 15 residues. The CDR3 reads CASSEGPETGETQYF. Written as DNA, the CDR3 is TGTGCCAGCAGTGAAGGACCCGAGACCGGTGAGACCCAGTACTTC.

This clone showed up just once. This chain connects TRBV19 to TRBJ2-3, with 10 bases matching TRBD2. Per germline, CDR1 LNHDA and CDR2 SQIVND (reference sequence). The CDR3 consists of 15 residues. Losses at the gene ends were 5 bases for V and 5 bases for J; bases not matched to a gene: 7. The CDR3 nucleotides are TGTGCCAGTAGTGGCCTAGCGGGAGAAATAGATACGCAGTATTTT. This sequence encodes CASSGLAGEIDTQYF.

CDR3 DNA: TGTGCCAGTAGTATTCCTCCCATTCTAGCGGGGGCCTACAATGAGCAGTTCTTC. Its protein is CASSIPPILAGAYNEQFF. V and J are TRBV19 and TRBJ2-1; 10 bases are a match to TRBD2. The CDR3 extends over 18 amino acids. Germline V gene lookup returns CDR1 LNHDA and CDR2 SQIVND (reference sequence). V trimming: 3 bases; J trimming: 2 bases; junction bases outside the gene matches: 10.

The chain recombines TRBV9 with TRBJ2-7; 13 bases fit TRBD2. Germline V lookup: CDR1 SGDLS, CDR2 YYNGEE. The V and J ends lost 1 base and 7 bases, in that order; junction bases with no gene match: 5. The CDR3 sequence is 15 residues long. CDR3 protein: CASSVTGLAGEEQYF. The CDR3 coding sequence is TGTGCCAGCAGCGTAACCGGACTAGCGGGAGAAGAGCAGTACTTC.

V gene TRBV19 combines with J gene TRBJ2-7; perhaps TRBD2 as D (7 bases). The CDR3 length is 16 residues. The germline CDR1 and CDR2 sequences are LNHDA and SQIVND (reference sequence). The V gene lost 3 bases and the J gene lost 1 base, with 16 bases spanning the gap. Here the CDR3 DNA reads TGTGCCAGTAGTATGCCCAGCGGGGACACTTCCTACGAGCAGTACTTC. Its protein is CASSMPSGDTSYEQYF.

V gene TRBV5-4 combines with J gene TRBJ1-2; no definite D call. Germline V gene lookup returns CDR1 SGHNT and CDR2 YYREEE (reference sequence). The CDR3 runs 13 residues. The V gene lost 4 bases and the J gene lost 3 bases, with 10 bases spanning the gap. The CDR3 region is CASSTSVDYGYTF. CDR3 nucleotide sequence: TGTGCCAGCAGCACAAGCGTAGACTATGGCTACACCTTC.

The chain couples TRBV27 to TRBJ1-1, with D uncertain. This CDR3 spans 12 amino acids. V lost 8 bases and J 3 bases, leaving 10 bases between the germline ends. The V gene's germline CDR1 is MNHEY and CDR2 SMNVEV (reference sequence). The CDR3 protein is CASHSRDTEAFF. DNA of the CDR3: TGTGCCAGCCATTCACGGGACACTGAAGCTTTCTTT.

This rearrangement joins TRBV2 to TRBJ2-5; the match to TRBD2 covers 14 bases. Germline lookup yields CDR1 SNHLY and CDR2 FYNNEI. The CDR3 extends over 15 amino acids. V gave up 7 bases and J gave up 6 bases; unmatched junction bases: 7. As DNA, the CDR3 is TGTGCCAGCACGGGGACTAGCGGGGGTCAGAAGACCCAGTACTTC. This gives the protein CASTGTSGGQKTQYF.

V is TRBV5-4 and J is TRBJ2-5; the match to TRBD2 covers 13 bases. Germline V CDR1 and CDR2: SGHNT, YYREEE (reference sequence). There are 18 residues in the CDR3. The V gene end was trimmed by 4 bases and the J gene end by 3 bases; junction bases not matched to a gene: 12. The CDR3 DNA reads TGTGCCAGCAGCGCCAAAGTGGGACTAGCGGGACTCGAAGAGACCCAGTACTTC. Protein sequence: CASSAKVGLAGLEETQYF.

This clone was detected only a few times. V gene TRBV10-1 combines with J gene TRBJ1-6; D gene unclear. The CDR3 has 16 amino acids. The germline V gene encodes CDR1 WNHNN and CDR2 SYGVQD (reference sequence). Trimming stripped 4 bases from V and 5 bases from J, with 15 bases between. CDR3 in amino acids: CASSGTIAGDNSPLHF. CDR3 DNA sequence: TGCGCCAGCAGTGGGACTATCGCCGGCGATAATTCACCCCTCCACTTT.

The chain's CDR3 is CASTSNSYEQYF. The CDR3 nucleotides are TGTGCCAGCACATCCAACTCCTACGAGCAGTACTTC. J is TRBJ2-7 and V is TRBV28; D call uncertain. CDR3 size: 12 residues. The V and J ends lost 7 bases and 0 bases respectively, with 7 bases between them. CDR1 and CDR2 from the germline V gene are MDHEN and SYDVKM.

The V call is TRBV6-1, the J call TRBJ1-6; D call uncertain. V was shortened by 0 bases and J by 7 bases, with 13 bases between the two germline ends. CDR1 and CDR2 from the germline V gene are MNHNS and SASEGT. The CDR3 is made up of 16 amino acids. The CDR3 reads CASSEAPGRANSPLHF. The CDR3 coding sequence is TGTGCCAGCAGTGAAGCGCCTGGGCGGGCCAATTCACCCCTCCACTTT.

The table lists this clone with a count of one. V usage is TRBV4-3 and J usage is TRBJ2-7; the match to TRBD1 covers 7 bases. Germline CDR1 reads LGHNA; CDR2 reads YSLEER. Losses at the gene ends were 0 bases for V and 3 bases for J; bases not matched to a gene: 11. The CDR3 extends over 17 amino acids. For the CDR3, the DNA is TGCGCCAGCAGCCAAGATTGGGTGCAGGGGGATTACTACGAGCAGTACTTC. Amino acids: CASSQDWVQGDYYEQYF.

The chain combines TRBV21-1 with TRBJ2-6; TRBD1, the table's D call, lacks a check against the DNA. TRBV21-1 is a pseudogene. This CDR3 has 17 residues. CDR3 DNA sequence: TGTGCCAGCAACCAGAATGGACAGGGAACCGGGGCCAACGTCCTGACTTTC. This encodes CASNQNGQGTGANVLTF.

In its sample, this clone was seen a few times. The chain carries TRBV19 and TRBJ2-6, with a tentative D call TRBD2 (6 bases). With 3 bases removed from V and 4 bases from J, the gap between germline ends came to 13 bases. Germline lookup yields CDR1 LNHDA and CDR2 SQIVND (reference sequence). This CDR3 has 16 residues. The CDR3 DNA reads as TGTGCCAGTAGTATGAGGAGGGGCCCCGGGGCCAACGTCCTGACTTTC. Protein product: CASSMRRGPGANVLTF. The full variable domain, with the rest looked up from reference TRBV19 and TRBJ2-6, is DGGITQSPKYLFRKEGQNVTLSCEQNLNHDAMYWYRQDPGQGLRLIYYSQIVNDFQKGDIAEGYSVSREKKESFPLTVTSAQKNPTAFYLCASSMRRGPGANVLTFGAGSRLTVL.

The CDR3 DNA follows: TGCGCCAGCAGCCAAGATACTGAGGGGAAAGAGCAGTTCTTC. Translation gives CASSQDTEGKEQFF. The chain uses TRBV4-1 and TRBJ2-1; the D gene could be TRBD1 or TRBD2 (5 bases each). CDR3 length equals 14 residues. CDR1 is MGHRA, CDR2 YSYEKL, per germline. The V and J ends lost 0 bases and 10 bases respectively, with 13 bases between them.

The genes are TRBV6-1 and TRBJ2-2; a possible D gene is TRBD2 (6 bases). Germline V gene lookup returns CDR1 MNHNS and CDR2 SASEGT. CDR3 length: 14 residues. Trimming took off 2 bases at V and 3 bases at J, with 7 bases between the two ends. CDR3 protein: CASSERGYTGELFF. In nucleotides, the CDR3 is TGTGCCAGCAGTGAACGGGGGTACACCGGGGAGCTGTTTTTT.

The V gene is TRBV2, the J gene TRBJ1-2; unclear D gene. Germline assignment: CDR1 SNHLY and CDR2 FYNNEI. V was shortened by 2 bases and J by 0 bases, with 7 bases between the two germline ends. This CDR3 spans 14 amino acids. The CDR3 DNA reads as TGTGCCAGCAGTGAAAGACACACTAACTATGGCTACACCTTC. Amino acid sequence: CASSERHTNYGYTF.

The chain employs TRBV2 and TRBJ2-7; D ambiguous. Trimming pared 6 bases from V and 5 bases from J, leaving 14 bases between. CDR1 is SNHLY and CDR2 is FYNNEI in the germline V gene. The CDR3 spans 13 residues. The CDR3 protein is CASRGYERDEQYF. DNA for the CDR3: TGTGCCAGCAGGGGCTATGAACGGGACGAGCAGTACTTC. The whole variable domain, filled in from reference TRBV2 and TRBJ2-7, reads EPEVTQTPSHQVTQMGQEVILRCVPISNHLYFYWYRQILGQKVEFLVSFYNNEISEKSEIFDDQFSVERPDGSNFTLKIRSTKLEDSAMYFCASRGYERDEQYFGPGTRLTVT.

Only one count was recorded for this clone. The chain joins TRBV7-8 to TRBJ2-7; D possibly corresponds to TRBD2 (5 bases). Trimming removed 5 bases at V and 3 bases at J, with 14 bases between. Germline CDR1 reads SGHVS; CDR2 reads FQNEAQ. The length of the CDR3 is 14 residues. The CDR3 is CASSQTRTVYEQYF. The CDR3 DNA is TGTGCCAGCAGCCAGACACGGACTGTCTACGAGCAGTACTTC.

The chain couples TRBV5-1 to TRBJ2-2; D is unclear. Germline CDR1 reads SGHRS; CDR2 reads YFSETQ. V lost 6 bases to trimming and J lost 8 bases, with 23 bases between them. CDR3 length: 16 residues. The CDR3 coding sequence is TGCGCCAGCACCTTTGGCTTTCCGACGGCGATAGGGGAGCTGTTTTTT. Translating it yields CASTFGFPTAIGELFF. Combining the CDR3 with reference TRBV5-1 and TRBJ2-2 gives the whole variable domain KAGVTQTPRYLIKTRGQQVTLSCSPISGHRSVSWYQQTPGQGLQFLFEYFSETQRNKGNFPGRFSGRQFSNSRSEMNVSTLELGDSALYLCASTFGFPTAIGELFFGEGSRLTVL.

This rearrangement joins TRBV3-1 (or the pseudogene TRBV3-2) to TRBJ2-7; 9 bases match TRBD2. The CDR3 is 15 amino acids. Germline loops: CDR1 LGHDT, CDR2 YNNKEL (reference sequence). Trimming at V came to 7 bases and at J to 2 bases, leaving 9 bases not matched to a gene. CDR3 sequence reads: CASNQRGADAYEQYF. CDR3 bases: TGTGCCAGCAACCAGCGGGGGGCTGACGCCTACGAGCAGTACTTC.

CDR3 loop: CSSRRQGRSEAFF. The CDR3 DNA reads TGCAGCTCTCGGCGGCAGGGGAGGTCTGAAGCTTTCTTT. The chain is built from TRBV29-1 and TRBJ1-1, with D tentatively TRBD1 (6 bases). Trimming pared 8 bases from V and 6 bases from J, leaving 19 bases between. The CDR3 runs 13 residues. Germline V lookup: CDR1 SQVTM, CDR2 ANQGSEA.

The chain is built from TRBV5-8 and TRBJ1-5; D gene uncertain. Germline CDR1 SGHTS, CDR2 YDEGEE. The CDR3 sequence is 13 residues long. V was clipped by 4 bases and J by 6 bases, with 11 bases between them. CDR3 residues: CASSTTGGQPQHF. The CDR3 DNA sequence: TGTGCCAGCAGCACCACGGGTGGTCAGCCCCAGCATTTT.

This chain links TRBV5-4 with TRBJ2-7; tentatively, D is TRBD1 (6 bases). Germline CDR1 and CDR2: SGHNT and YYREEE (reference sequence). The V end lost 4 bases, the J end lost 0 bases, and 11 bases lay between the germline ends. This CDR3 spans 14 amino acids. CDR3 residues: CASSRSGDSYEQYF. In DNA, the CDR3 is TGTGCCAGCAGCCGGTCAGGGGACTCCTACGAGCAGTACTTC.

The rearrangement joins TRBV24-1 to TRBJ2-5; 9 nucleotides agree with TRBD1. Germline V gene lookup returns CDR1 KGHDR and CDR2 SFDVKD. V lost 2 bases, J lost 7 bases, and 10 bases stayed unmatched. The CDR3 has 16 residues. In DNA, the CDR3 is TGTGCCACCAGTGATTCGAGGACAGGGGCAATCGGGACCCAGTACTTC. Residues: CATSDSRTGAIGTQYF.

The chain combines TRBV19 with TRBJ1-4, with D uncertain. This CDR3 contains 15 residues. Deletions cut 5 bases from V and 0 bases from J, with 10 bases between. The germline gives CDR1 LNHDA, CDR2 SQIVND (reference sequence). The CDR3 here is CASSGFGATNEKLFF. CDR3 sequence (DNA): TGTGCCAGTAGTGGGTTTGGGGCAACTAATGAAAAACTGTTTTTT.

The chain recombines TRBV28 with TRBJ1-5, with 7 bases lining up with TRBD1. The junction had 4 bases not matched to a gene; V was cut back by 5 bases and J by 3 bases. The CDR3 covers 14 residues. CDR1 MDHEN and CDR2 SYDVKM come from the germline V gene. CDR3 sequence: CASSPQGTNQPQHF. Here the CDR3 DNA reads TGTGCCAGCAGTCCACAGGGGACCAATCAGCCCCAGCATTTT.

This chain joins TRBV28 and TRBJ1-5; 10 bases line up with TRBD1. Germline V gene data show CDR1 as MDHEN and CDR2 as SYDVKM. J gave up 6 bases and V 6 bases, and 5 bases lay outside the gene matches. The CDR3 has 14 amino acids. CDR3 amino acids: CASRQTGGFQPQHF. CDR3 sequence (DNA): TGTGCCAGCAGACAGACAGGGGGCTTTCAGCCCCAGCATTTT.